This is a list of T cell receptor beta chains from one sample in a study of technical replicates of blood from a few donors. Assay used: immunoSEQ multiplex PCR; TCRdb lists only in-frame clones, some missing. Among tens of thousands of clones listed, about 94% were seen once. The sequencing input was T cells isolated from PBMCs. The receptors here all came from a human donor in good health. CDR3s include the opening cysteine and the closing phenylalanine or tryptophan. The D gene is left open where the match is weak. Only some rows state a clone size, as once, few, many or a class for expanded clones.

v_gene: TRBV30
j_gene: TRBJ2-5
abundance: once
d_gene: .
CDR3aa: CAWSLAQETQYF
CDR3nt: TGTGCCTGGAGTTTGGCCCAAGAGACCCAGTACTTC

v_gene: TRBV27
j_gene: TRBJ2-7
abundance: .
d_gene: .
CDR3aa: CASSLSTGYEQYF
CDR3nt: TGTGCCAGCAGTTTATCCACAGGTTACGAGCAGTACTTC

v_gene: TRBV9
j_gene: TRBJ2-7
abundance: .
d_gene: TRBD1
CDR3aa: CASSAGTEDSQQYF
CDR3nt: TGTGCCAGCAGCGCGGGGACAGAGGACTCCCAGCAGTACTTC

v_gene: TRBV2
j_gene: TRBJ1-2
abundance: .
d_gene: .
CDR3aa: CASSVFQGQGYTF
CDR3nt: TGTGCCAGCAGTGTATTCCAGGGCCAAGGCTACACCTTC

v_gene: TRBV6-4
j_gene: TRBJ1-4
abundance: .
d_gene: .
CDR3aa: CASSESQGGEKLFF
CDR3nt: TGTGCCAGCAGTGAAAGCCAGGGCGGAGAAAAACTGTTTTTT

v_gene: TRBV27
j_gene: TRBJ1-1
abundance: .
d_gene: TRBD1
CDR3aa: CASNRQGQGRTEAFF
CDR3nt: TGTGCCAGCAACAGACAGGGACAGGGGCGGACTGAAGCTTTCTTT

v_gene: TRBV27
j_gene: TRBJ2-7
abundance: once
d_gene: .
CDR3aa: CASSLSRHSEQYF
CDR3nt: TGTGCCAGCAGTTTATCCAGGCACTCCGAGCAGTACTTC

v_gene: TRBV4-3
j_gene: TRBJ2-6
abundance: .
d_gene: .
CDR3aa: CASSQNPDKVYGANVLTF
CDR3nt: TGCGCCAGCAGCCAAAACCCGGACAAGGTATACGGGGCCAACGTCCTGACTTTC

v_gene: TRBV15
j_gene: TRBJ1-5
abundance: .
d_gene: .
CDR3aa: CATSSPGNNQPQHF
CDR3nt: TGTGCCACCAGCAGCCCAGGTAACAATCAGCCCCAGCATTTT

v_gene: TRBV11-2
j_gene: TRBJ1-2
abundance: .
d_gene: .
CDR3aa: CASSLFLSGAQDYGYTF
CDR3nt: TGTGCCAGCAGCTTATTTTTGAGTGGCGCGCAGGACTATGGCTACACCTTC

v_gene: TRBV4-3
j_gene: TRBJ2-3
abundance: .
d_gene: .
CDR3aa: CASSQSRGRTDTQYF
CDR3nt: TGCGCCAGCAGCCAGTCTAGGGGAAGGACAGATACGCAGTATTTT

v_gene: TRBV11-2
j_gene: TRBJ2-5
abundance: .
d_gene: TRBD1
CDR3aa: CASSLDRTGAETQYF
CDR3nt: TGTGCCAGCAGCTTAGACAGGACAGGGGCGGAGACCCAGTACTTC

v_gene: TRBV10-2
j_gene: TRBJ1-1
abundance: .
d_gene: .
CDR3aa: CATRPGLRNTEAFF
CDR3nt: TGCGCCACCAGACCGGGACTCAGGAACACTGAAGCTTTCTTT

v_gene: TRBV30
j_gene: TRBJ1-2
abundance: .
d_gene: .
CDR3aa: CAWNRAGSGYTF
CDR3nt: TGTGCCTGGAACAGAGCAGGTAGTGGCTACACCTTC

v_gene: TRBV29-1
j_gene: TRBJ2-5
abundance: .
d_gene: TRBD2
CDR3aa: CSIVPAGDRRTQYF
CDR3nt: TGCAGCATTGTACCAGCGGGAGATAGGCGGACCCAGTACTTC